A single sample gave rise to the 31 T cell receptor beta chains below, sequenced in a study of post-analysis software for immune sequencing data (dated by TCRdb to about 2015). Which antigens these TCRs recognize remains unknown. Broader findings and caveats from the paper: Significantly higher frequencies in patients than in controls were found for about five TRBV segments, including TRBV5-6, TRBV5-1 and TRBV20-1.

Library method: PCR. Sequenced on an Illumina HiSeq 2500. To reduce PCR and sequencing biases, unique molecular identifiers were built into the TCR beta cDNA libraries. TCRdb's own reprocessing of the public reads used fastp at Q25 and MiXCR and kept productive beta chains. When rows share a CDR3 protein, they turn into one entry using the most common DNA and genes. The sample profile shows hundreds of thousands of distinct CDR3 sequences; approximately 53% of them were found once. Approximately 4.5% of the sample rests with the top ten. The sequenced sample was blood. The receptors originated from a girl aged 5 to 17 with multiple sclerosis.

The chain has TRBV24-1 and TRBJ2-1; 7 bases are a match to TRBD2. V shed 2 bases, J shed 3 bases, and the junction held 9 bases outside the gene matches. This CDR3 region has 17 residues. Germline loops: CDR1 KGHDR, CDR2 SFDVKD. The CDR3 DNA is TGTGCCACCAGTGATTCGAGGGGAGGGGTTTTCTACAATGAGCAGTTCTTC. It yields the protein CATSDSRGGVFYNEQFF.

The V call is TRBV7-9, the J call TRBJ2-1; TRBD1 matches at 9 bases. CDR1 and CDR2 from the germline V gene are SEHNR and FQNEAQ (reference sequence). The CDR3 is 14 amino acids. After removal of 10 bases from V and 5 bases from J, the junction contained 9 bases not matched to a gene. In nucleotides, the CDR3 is TGTGCCACGAACCGGGACAGGGTGGACAATGAGCAGTTCTTC. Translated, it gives CATNRDRVDNEQFF.

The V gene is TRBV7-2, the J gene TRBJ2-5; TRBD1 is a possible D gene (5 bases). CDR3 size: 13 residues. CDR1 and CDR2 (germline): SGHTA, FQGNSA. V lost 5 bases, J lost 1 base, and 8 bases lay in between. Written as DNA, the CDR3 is TGTGCCAGCAGCCGACAGATCCAAGAGACCCAGTACTTC. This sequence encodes CASSRQIQETQYF. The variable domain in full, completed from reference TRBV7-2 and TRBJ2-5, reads GAGVSQSPSNKVTEKGKDVELRCDPISGHTALYWYRQSLGQGLEFLIYFQGNSAPDKSGLPSDRFSAERTGGSVSTLTIQRTQQEDSAVYLCASSRQIQETQYFGPGTRLLVL.

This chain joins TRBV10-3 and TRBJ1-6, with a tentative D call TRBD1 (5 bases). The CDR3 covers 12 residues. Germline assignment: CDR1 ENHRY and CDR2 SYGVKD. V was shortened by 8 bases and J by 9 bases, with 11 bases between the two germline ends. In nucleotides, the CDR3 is TGTGCCATCGGACAATCGGGTTCACCCCTCCACTTT. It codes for CAIGQSGSPLHF.

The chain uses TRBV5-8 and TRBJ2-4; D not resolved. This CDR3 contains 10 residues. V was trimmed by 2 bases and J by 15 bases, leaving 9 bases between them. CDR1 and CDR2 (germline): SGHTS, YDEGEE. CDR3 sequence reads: CASSFNFPYF. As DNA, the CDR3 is TGTGCCAGCAGCTTTAATTTCCCGTACTTC.

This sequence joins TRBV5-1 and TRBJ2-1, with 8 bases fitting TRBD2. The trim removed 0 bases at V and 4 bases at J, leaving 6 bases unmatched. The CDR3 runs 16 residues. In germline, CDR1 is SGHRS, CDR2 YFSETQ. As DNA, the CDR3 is TGCGCCAGCAGCTTGGTATCGGGAGGGACGTACAATGAGCAGTTCTTC. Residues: CASSLVSGGTYNEQFF. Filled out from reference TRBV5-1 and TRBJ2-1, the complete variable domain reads KAGVTQTPRYLIKTRGQQVTLSCSPISGHRSVSWYQQTPGQGLQFLFEYFSETQRNKGNFPGRFSGRQFSNSRSEMNVSTLELGDSALYLCASSLVSGGTYNEQFFGPGTRLTVL.

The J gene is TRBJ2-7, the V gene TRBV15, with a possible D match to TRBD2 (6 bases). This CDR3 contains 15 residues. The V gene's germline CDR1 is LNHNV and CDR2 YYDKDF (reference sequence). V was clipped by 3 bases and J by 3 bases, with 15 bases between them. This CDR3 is CATSSNPGLLYEQYF. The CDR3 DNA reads TGTGCCACCAGCAGCAATCCGGGACTCCTCTACGAGCAGTACTTC.

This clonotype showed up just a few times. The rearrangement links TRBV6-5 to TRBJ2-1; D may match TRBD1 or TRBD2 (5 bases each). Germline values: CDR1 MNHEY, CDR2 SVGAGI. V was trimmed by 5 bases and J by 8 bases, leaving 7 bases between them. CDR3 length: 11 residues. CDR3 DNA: TGTGCCAGCAGTCAGGGAGATGAGCAGTTCTTC. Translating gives CASSQGDEQFF.

The CDR3 nucleotides are TGTGCCTGGAGTATCACCAAGGGGGTACACACTGAAGCTTTCTTT. Translation: CAWSITKGVHTEAFF. The chain employs TRBV30 and TRBJ1-1; D might be TRBD1 (6 bases). Germline V lookup: CDR1 GTSNPN, CDR2 SVGIG (reference sequence). V lost 2 bases to trimming and J lost 3 bases, with 16 bases between them. The length of the CDR3 is 15 residues.

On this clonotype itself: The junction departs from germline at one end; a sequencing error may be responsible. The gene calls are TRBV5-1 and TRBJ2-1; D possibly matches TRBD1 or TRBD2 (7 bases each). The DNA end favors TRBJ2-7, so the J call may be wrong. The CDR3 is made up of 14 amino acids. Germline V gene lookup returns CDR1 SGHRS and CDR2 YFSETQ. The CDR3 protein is CAGSGDRTADEQYF. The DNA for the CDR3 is TGCGCCGGCAGCGGGGACAGAACTGCCGACGAGCAGTACTTC.

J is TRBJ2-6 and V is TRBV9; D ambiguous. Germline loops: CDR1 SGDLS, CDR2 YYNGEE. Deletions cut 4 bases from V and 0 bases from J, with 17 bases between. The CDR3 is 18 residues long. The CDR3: CASSPSLGPISGANVLTF. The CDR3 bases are TGTGCCAGCAGCCCTAGTTTGGGCCCCATCTCTGGGGCCAACGTCCTGACTTTC.

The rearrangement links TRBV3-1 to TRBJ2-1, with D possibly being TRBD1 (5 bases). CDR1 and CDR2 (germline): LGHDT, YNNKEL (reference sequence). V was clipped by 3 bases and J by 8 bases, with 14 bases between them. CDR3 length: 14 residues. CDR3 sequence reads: CASSHSDTTYEQFF. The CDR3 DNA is TGTGCCAGCAGCCATTCGGACACTACATATGAGCAGTTCTTC.

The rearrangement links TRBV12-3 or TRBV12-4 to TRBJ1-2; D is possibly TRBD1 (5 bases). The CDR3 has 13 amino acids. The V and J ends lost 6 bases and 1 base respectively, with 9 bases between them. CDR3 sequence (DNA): TGTGCCAGCAGGCCAGGGATTAACTATGGCTACACCTTC. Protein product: CASRPGINYGYTF.

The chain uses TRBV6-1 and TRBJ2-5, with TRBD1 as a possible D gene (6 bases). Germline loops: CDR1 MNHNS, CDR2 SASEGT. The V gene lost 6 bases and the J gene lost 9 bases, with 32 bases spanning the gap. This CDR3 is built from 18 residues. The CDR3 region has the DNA TGTGCCAGCAGCCGAACCTCCCAGGGGATTGGGAGAGATCAGCCCCAGTACTTC. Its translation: CASSRTSQGIGRDQPQYF.

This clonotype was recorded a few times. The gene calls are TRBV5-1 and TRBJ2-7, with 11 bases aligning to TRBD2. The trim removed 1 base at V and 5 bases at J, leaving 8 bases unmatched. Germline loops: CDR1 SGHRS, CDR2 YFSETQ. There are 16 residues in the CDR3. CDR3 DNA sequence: TGCGCCAGCAGCTTGCCCTTAGCGGGAGGGCCCCACGAGCAGTACTTC. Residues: CASSLPLAGGPHEQYF.

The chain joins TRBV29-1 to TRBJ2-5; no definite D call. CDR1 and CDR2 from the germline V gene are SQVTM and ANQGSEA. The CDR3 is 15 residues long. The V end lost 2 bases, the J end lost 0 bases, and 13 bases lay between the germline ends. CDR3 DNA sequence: TGCAGCGTTGAAACTGGGCCACTGTACCAAGAGACCCAGTACTTC. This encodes CSVETGPLYQETQYF. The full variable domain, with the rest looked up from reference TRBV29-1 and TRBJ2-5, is SAVISQKPSRDICQRGTSLTIQCQVDSQVTMMFWYRQQPGQSLTLIATANQGSEATYESGFVIDKFPISRPNLTFSTLTVSNMSPEDSSIYLCSVETGPLYQETQYFGPGTRLLVL.

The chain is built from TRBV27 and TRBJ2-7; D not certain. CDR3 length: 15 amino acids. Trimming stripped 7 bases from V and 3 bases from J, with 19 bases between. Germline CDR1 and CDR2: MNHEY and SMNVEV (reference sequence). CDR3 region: CASTIGYGRSYEQYF. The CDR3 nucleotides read TGTGCCAGCACCATTGGTTACGGCAGGAGCTACGAGCAGTACTTC.

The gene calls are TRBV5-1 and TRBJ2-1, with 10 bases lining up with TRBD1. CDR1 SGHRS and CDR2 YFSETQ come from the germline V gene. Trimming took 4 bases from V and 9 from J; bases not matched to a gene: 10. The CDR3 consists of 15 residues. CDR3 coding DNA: TGCGCCAGCAGCCCCGGGACAGGGGTATCGGGTGAGCAGTTCTTC. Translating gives CASSPGTGVSGEQFF.

CDR3 DNA: TGTGCCAGTCGGACAGGGGGTTACACCGGGGAGCTGTTTTTT. Protein sequence: CASRTGGYTGELFF. This chain connects TRBV19 to TRBJ2-2, with 10 bases that match TRBD1. CDR1 and CDR2 from the germline V gene are LNHDA and SQIVND (reference sequence). This CDR3 is 14 amino acids long. V dropped 8 bases and J dropped 3; count of bases not matched to a gene: 3.

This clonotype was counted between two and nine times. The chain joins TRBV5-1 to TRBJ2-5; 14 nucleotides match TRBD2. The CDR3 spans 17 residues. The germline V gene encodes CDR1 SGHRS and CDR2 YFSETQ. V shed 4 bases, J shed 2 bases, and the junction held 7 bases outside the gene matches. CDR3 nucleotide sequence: TGCGCCAGCAGCCCCGGGACTAGCGGGGGCTCGCAAGAGACCCAGTACTTC. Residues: CASSPGTSGGSQETQYF.

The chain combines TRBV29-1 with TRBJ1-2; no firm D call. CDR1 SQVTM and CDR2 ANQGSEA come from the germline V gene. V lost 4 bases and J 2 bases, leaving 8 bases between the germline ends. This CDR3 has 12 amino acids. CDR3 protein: CSVGWRNYGYTF. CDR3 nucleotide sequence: TGCAGCGTTGGATGGAGGAACTATGGCTACACCTTC.

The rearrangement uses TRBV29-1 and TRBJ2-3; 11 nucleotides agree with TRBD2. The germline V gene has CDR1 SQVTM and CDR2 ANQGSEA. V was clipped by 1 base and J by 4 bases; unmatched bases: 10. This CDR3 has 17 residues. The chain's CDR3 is CSVEGLAGRRVADTQYF. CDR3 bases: TGCAGCGTTGAAGGACTAGCGGGACGGCGGGTTGCAGATACGCAGTATTTT.

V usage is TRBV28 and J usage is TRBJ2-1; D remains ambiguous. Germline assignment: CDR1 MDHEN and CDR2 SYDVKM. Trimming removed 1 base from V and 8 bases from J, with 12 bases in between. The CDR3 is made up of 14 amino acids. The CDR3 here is CASSLSYRRYEQFF. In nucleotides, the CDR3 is TGTGCCAGCAGTTTATCGTACCGGCGTTATGAGCAGTTCTTC.

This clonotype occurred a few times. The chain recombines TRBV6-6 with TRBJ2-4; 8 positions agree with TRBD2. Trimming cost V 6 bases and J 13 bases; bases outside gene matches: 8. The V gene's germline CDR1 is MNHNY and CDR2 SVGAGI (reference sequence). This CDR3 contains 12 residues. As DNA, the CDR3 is TGTGCCAGCAGCCCCGGGGGGGCTGAGCAGTACTTC. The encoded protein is CASSPGGAEQYF.

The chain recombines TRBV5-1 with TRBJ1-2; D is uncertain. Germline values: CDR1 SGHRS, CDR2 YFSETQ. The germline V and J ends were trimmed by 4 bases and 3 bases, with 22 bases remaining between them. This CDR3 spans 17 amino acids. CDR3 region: CASSPYPDPMEDYGYTF. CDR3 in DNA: TGCGCCAGCAGCCCCTATCCAGACCCAATGGAGGACTATGGCTACACCTTC.

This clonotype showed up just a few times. The CDR3 is CASSYAGLAGHNEQFF. CDR3 in DNA: TGTGCCAGCAGTTACGCCGGACTAGCGGGCCACAATGAGCAGTTCTTC. This chain joins TRBV6-5 and TRBJ2-1; 11 bases agree with TRBD2. J gave up 5 bases and V 2 bases, and 5 bases lay outside the gene matches. The CDR3 has 16 residues. Germline CDR1 and CDR2: MNHEY and SVGAGI.

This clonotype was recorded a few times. DNA for the CDR3: TGCGCCAGCAGTCTGAGGGGCGATCTTGATGGCTACACCTTC. The encoded protein is CASSLRGDLDGYTF. This rearrangement joins TRBV5-1 to TRBJ1-2; D perhaps matches TRBD1 (5 bases). Germline assignment: CDR1 SGHRS and CDR2 YFSETQ. Between the trimmed V and J ends, which lost 5 bases and 6 bases, there was a span of 17 bases. The CDR3 sequence is 14 residues long.

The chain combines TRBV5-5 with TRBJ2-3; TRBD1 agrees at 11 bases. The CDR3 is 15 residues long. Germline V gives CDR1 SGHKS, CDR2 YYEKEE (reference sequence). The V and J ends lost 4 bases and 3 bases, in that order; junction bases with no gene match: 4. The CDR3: CASSEGQGVTDTQYF. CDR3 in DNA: TGTGCCAGCAGCGAGGGACAGGGGGTAACAGATACGCAGTATTTT.

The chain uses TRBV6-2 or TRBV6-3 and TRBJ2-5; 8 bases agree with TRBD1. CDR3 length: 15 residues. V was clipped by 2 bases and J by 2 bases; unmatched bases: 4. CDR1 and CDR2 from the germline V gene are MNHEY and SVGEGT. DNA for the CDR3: TGTGCCAGCAGTTACGGACAGGGCGGGCAAGAGACCCAGTACTTC. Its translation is CASSYGQGGQETQYF.

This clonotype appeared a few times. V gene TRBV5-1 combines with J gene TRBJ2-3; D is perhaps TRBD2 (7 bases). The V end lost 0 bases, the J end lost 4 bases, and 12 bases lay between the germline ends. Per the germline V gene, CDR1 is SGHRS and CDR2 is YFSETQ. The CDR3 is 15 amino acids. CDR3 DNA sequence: TGCGCCAGCAGCTTGGATGCGGGGGCTGCAGATACGCAGTATTTT. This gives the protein CASSLDAGAADTQYF.

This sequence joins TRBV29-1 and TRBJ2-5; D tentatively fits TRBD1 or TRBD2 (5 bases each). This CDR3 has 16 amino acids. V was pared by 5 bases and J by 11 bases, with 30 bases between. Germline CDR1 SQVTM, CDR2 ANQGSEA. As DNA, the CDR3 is TGCAGCGTTTCGGACTGGGGCAGGTTGATCAACAATGAGCAGTACTTC. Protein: CSVSDWGRLINNEQYF.